These T cell receptor beta chains were read from a single sample in a study of T cell responses to AZD1222 COVID-19 vaccine. Produced via immunoSEQ multiplex PCR; TCRdb's table is partial and in-frame only. The data hold about 94,000 clones, with 85% observed a single time. Sequencing used peripheral blood, obtained 28 days after the second AZD1222 dose. The receptors here all came from an adult who received the AZD1222 COVID-19 vaccine. Both conserved end residues are part of each CDR3. Each record gives: D gene, J gene, clone size, V gene, CDR3 protein, CDR3 DNA. The D gene is left open where the match is weak. Some rows mark clone size as missing; the rest say once, few, many or name a class of expanded clone.

>NA|TRBJ1-2|NA|TRBV5-1
CASSLAGESYGYTF
TGCGCCAGCAGCTTGGCAGGTGAAAGTTATGGCTACACCTTC
>NA|TRBJ2-5|NA|TRBV7-9
CASSLGQLQETQYF
TGTGCCAGCAGCTTAGGGCAGCTCCAAGAGACCCAGTACTTC
>NA|TRBJ2-2|NA|TRBV19
CASSIRWGNTGELFF
TGTGCCAGTAGTATTAGGTGGGGTAACACCGGGGAGCTGTTTTTT
>NA|TRBJ1-5|NA|TRBV19
CASSIVQGPQPQHF
TGTGCCAGTAGTATAGTCCAGGGTCCTCAGCCCCAGCATTTT
>TRBD2|TRBJ2-6|NA|TRBV7-9
CASSLVAGSGANVLTF
TGTGCCAGCAGCTTAGTAGCGGGGTCTGGGGCCAACGTCCTGACTTTC
>NA|TRBJ1-1|once|TRBV5-6
CASTPMGGADTEAFF
TGTGCCAGCACCCCGATGGGGGGCGCAGACACTGAAGCTTTCTTT
>NA|TRBJ2-1|NA|TRBV2
CASSEGTRRGNEQFF
TGTGCCAGCAGTGAGGGGACTCGGCGGGGCAATGAGCAGTTCTTC
>NA|TRBJ1-5|once|TRBV10-3
CAIAGTNQPQHF
TGTGCCATCGCAGGTACCAATCAGCCCCAGCATTTT
>TRBD2|TRBJ2-7|NA|TRBV30
CAWSHLGLAAEYF
TGTGCCTGGAGTCACCTAGGACTAGCCGCGGAGTACTTC
>NA|TRBJ2-1|once|TRBV19
CASGTSSYNEQFF
TGTGCCAGTGGGACATCCTCCTACAATGAGCAGTTCTTC
>NA|TRBJ2-7|few|TRBV29-1
CSVGGNEQYF
TGCAGCGTTGGGGGGAACGAGCAGTACTTC
>NA|TRBJ1-1|NA|TRBV30
CAWSPSTKGEAFF
TGTGCCTGGAGTCCCTCTACGAAGGGGGAAGCTTTCTTT